This T cell receptor (beta chain) was documented in a study of beta chain features in type 1 diabetes. CDR3 length: 19 residues. Losses at the gene ends were 4 bases for V and 0 bases for J; bases not matched to a gene: 16. CDR1 and CDR2 (germline): MGHRA, YSYEKL. Of the isolated RNA, all was reverse transcribed, and so the sequenced material was expressed TCRB transcripts. Method: immunoSEQ multiplex PCR; TCRdb's copy keeps in-frame clones and lacks some. In the table there are 200,000 to 250,000 clones, over 9.5% of which are singletons. A CD45RO/CCR7/CD25/CD127/CD95/CD27 panel sorted naive, central memory, regulatory and stem cell-like memory CD4+ cells.

Sequences were obtained from naive CD4+ T cells from blood. This sequence originates from a woman aged 18-35 years in good health. V usage is TRBV4-1 and J usage is TRBJ1-1, with 8 bases identical to TRBD1. The CDR3 region is CASSRANPSAQGVNTEAFF. In DNA, the CDR3 is TGCGCCAGCAGCCGTGCAAACCCCTCAGCACAGGGGGTGAACACTGAAGCTTTCTTT.